The 19 T cell receptor beta chains below come from one sample, sequenced in a study of T cells in Graves' hyperthyroidism and ophthalmopathy. The CDR3 regions of TCR beta were amplified from RNA transcripts. A first-round RT-PCR of the TCR CDR3 used the HTBI primer set. TCRdb passed the multiplex PCR reads through MiXCR, listing each CDR3 protein once. The table includes some 370,000 distinct CDR3 sequences, about a sixth detected once. Sequenced: blood. The receptor source for this set is a woman younger than 45 with Graves' hyperthyroidism that later progressed to Graves' ophthalmopathy.

This clonotype was observed at least ten times. V and J are TRBV12-3 or TRBV12-4 and TRBJ2-1, with D possibly TRBD1 on 6 matching bases. This CDR3 region has 15 residues. Trimming removed 3 bases from V and 2 bases from J, with 11 bases in between. CDR3: CASSFHGQPYNEQFF. CDR3 nucleotide sequence: TGTGCCAGCAGTTTTCATGGACAGCCCTACAATGAGCAGTTCTTC.

This clonotype appeared a few times. J is TRBJ2-1 and V is TRBV19; no firm D call. V lost 3 bases and J 4 bases, leaving 13 bases between the germline ends. The CDR3 length is 15 residues. The germline V gene has CDR1 LNHDA and CDR2 SQIVND (reference sequence). DNA for the CDR3: TGTGCCAGTAGTATCGTACATACCGGTTACAATGAGCAGTTCTTC. Amino acid sequence: CASSIVHTGYNEQFF.

This clonotype has a handful of counts. A read error is possible here, since a much larger clone lies one base away. CDR3 bases: TGTGCCAGCAGTTTACGGCGGCAGAACAATAAGCAGTTCTTC. This sequence encodes CASSLRRQNNKQFF. The chain recombines TRBV28 with TRBJ2-1; unclear D gene. The CDR3 spans 14 residues. Germline V gene data show CDR1 as MDHEN and CDR2 as SYDVKM.

This clonotype was observed at least ten times. The V and J genes are TRBV29-1 and TRBJ2-3; D not certain. Germline CDR1 reads SQVTM; CDR2 reads ANQGSEA. The CDR3 sequence is 12 residues long. Between the trimmed V and J ends, which lost 8 bases and 6 bases, there was a span of 15 bases. The chain's CDR3 is CSSGLNWDTQYF. The CDR3 bases are TGCAGCTCCGGATTGAACTGGGATACGCAGTATTTT.

The rearrangement links TRBV5-6 to TRBJ2-7; the D gene is possibly TRBD2 (5 bases). V lost 4 bases, J lost 3 bases, and 17 bases lay in between. From germline, CDR1 is SGHDT and CDR2 YYEEEE. The CDR3 loop spans 15 amino acids. The CDR3 sequence is CASSPMGGRNYEQYF. In nucleotides, the CDR3 is TGTGCCAGCAGCCCTATGGGCGGGCGGAACTACGAGCAGTACTTC.

Regarding this clonotype: A much larger clone is a single base away; this may be a read error. The genes are TRBV18 and TRBJ2-1; D is possibly TRBD2 (5 bases). The CDR3 extends over 13 amino acids. Looked up from germline, CDR1 is KGHSH and CDR2 is LQKENI. Trimming removed 0 bases from V and 7 bases from J, with 7 bases in between. CDR3 DNA: TGTGCCAGCTCACCACCGACGGGAAATGAGCAGTTCTTC. Its protein product is CASSPPTGNEQFF.

This chain uses TRBV7-2 with TRBJ2-1; 7 positions agree with TRBD2. V was pared by 6 bases and J by 5 bases, with 10 bases of the junction left unmatched. The CDR3 runs to 15 residues. From germline, CDR1 is SGHTA and CDR2 FQGNSA. CDR3 residues: CASSQSGIGNNEQFF. Here the CDR3 DNA reads TGTGCCAGCAGTCAAAGCGGGATTGGGAACAATGAGCAGTTCTTC.

This clonotype has only a few counts. The rearrangement links TRBV6-1 to TRBJ2-5; a possible D gene is TRBD2 (6 bases). CDR1 is MNHNS, CDR2 SASEGT, per germline. This CDR3 is 14 amino acids long. Trimming took 6 bases from V and 3 from J, leaving 14 bases between them. CDR3 in amino acids: CASSAGREKETQYF. The CDR3 bases are TGTGCCAGCAGCGCTGGACGGGAGAAAGAGACCCAGTACTTC.

The chain uses TRBV4-2 and TRBJ2-7; 8 nucleotides match TRBD2. There are 15 residues in the CDR3. Per the germline V gene, CDR1 is LGHNA and CDR2 is YNFKEQ. V was clipped by 0 bases and J by 2 bases; unmatched bases: 3. The CDR3: CASSQDKRETYEQYF. The CDR3 region has the DNA TGTGCCAGCAGCCAAGATAAGCGGGAGACCTACGAGCAGTACTTC.

In its sample, this clonotype was seen a few times. The chain has TRBV10-1 and TRBJ2-1; D is perhaps TRBD1 or TRBD2 (6 bases each). This CDR3 spans 17 amino acids. V shed 1 base and J shed 0 bases, with 13 bases lying between them. Germline assignment: CDR1 WNHNN and CDR2 SYGVQD (reference sequence). The CDR3 protein is CASSEWGPGASYNEQFF. CDR3 nucleotides: TGCGCCAGCAGTGAGTGGGGGCCGGGGGCCTCCTACAATGAGCAGTTCTTC.

This clonotype has at least ten counts. V is TRBV28 and J is TRBJ2-7; the match to TRBD1 covers 10 bases. J gave up 4 bases and V 5 bases, and 8 bases lay outside the gene matches. The germline gives CDR1 MDHEN, CDR2 SYDVKM. This CDR3 region has 15 residues. The CDR3 DNA sequence: TGTGCCAGCAGTCGGCCCGGGACAGGGGTTTACGAGCAGTACTTC. As protein: CASSRPGTGVYEQYF. The full variable domain, rest sourced from reference TRBV28 and TRBJ2-7, is DVKVTQSSRYLVKRTGEKVFLECVQDMDHENMFWYRQDPGLGLRLIYFSYDVKMKEKGDIPEGYSVSREKKERFSLILESASTNQTSMYLCASSRPGTGVYEQYFGPGTRLTVT.

There are many counts of this clonotype. This chain uses TRBV29-1 with TRBJ2-2; D unclear. Germline CDR1 SQVTM, CDR2 ANQGSEA. V was pared by 7 bases and J by 8 bases, with 11 bases between. This CDR3 region has 11 residues. In DNA, the CDR3 is TGCAGCGGAGAAGTGGCGGGGGAGCTGTTTTTT. The encoded protein is CSGEVAGELFF.

This chain uses TRBV4-1 with TRBJ2-7, with TRBD2 identical over 7 bases. After removal of 2 bases from V and 0 bases from J, the junction contained 13 bases not matched to a gene. This CDR3 region has 18 residues. Germline CDR1 reads MGHRA; CDR2 reads YSYEKL. The CDR3 sequence is CASSQHIAGPGNSYEQYF. The CDR3 DNA follows: TGCGCCAGCAGCCAACATATAGCGGGTCCTGGGAACTCCTACGAGCAGTACTTC.

This chain links TRBV15 with TRBJ2-3; 11 nucleotides match TRBD2. The V gene's germline CDR1 is LNHNV and CDR2 YYDKDF (reference sequence). The CDR3 consists of 18 residues. V dropped 1 base and J dropped 4; count of bases not matched to a gene: 10. The CDR3 coding sequence is TGTGCCACCAGCAGAGGCCTCCGCGGTAGCGGGGGGGCAGATACGCAGTATTTT. This translates into CATSRGLRGSGGADTQYF.

This clonotype was seen only a few times. A much more abundant neighbour one base away suggests this may be a read error. The chain recombines TRBV28 with TRBJ1-4; weak D call: TRBD1 (5 bases). The CDR3 totals 15 residues. Germline lookup yields CDR1 MDHEN and CDR2 SYDVKM. Between the trimmed V and J ends, which lost 5 bases and 4 bases, there was a span of 14 bases. In nucleotides, the CDR3 is TGTGCCAGCAGTGATCCGGCAGGGAGTAATGAAAAACTGTTTTTT. Translated: CASSDPAGSNEKLFF.

The V call is TRBV2, the J call TRBJ2-7; TRBD2 matches 7 bases. The germline CDR1 and CDR2 sequences are SNHLY and FYNNEI. The CDR3 covers 15 residues. V lost 8 bases to trimming and J lost 3 bases; unmatched junction nucleotides: 13. The CDR3 here is CASRIGLVEGYEQYF. The CDR3 DNA reads TGTGCCAGCCGAATTGGACTAGTCGAAGGCTACGAGCAGTACTTC.

V is TRBV6-1 and J is TRBJ2-1; weak D call: TRBD2 (6 bases). The ends were cut back, 7 bases at V and 3 bases at J, with 13 bases in the middle. The CDR3 is 14 amino acids. CDR1 is MNHNS and CDR2 is SASEGT in the germline V gene. The CDR3 spells CASTRGLIYNEQFF. In nucleotides, the CDR3 is TGTGCCAGCACCCGAGGACTAATCTACAATGAGCAGTTCTTC.

This clonotype was observed at least ten times. The V and J genes are TRBV27 and TRBJ2-7, with TRBD2 matching over 7 bases. V shed 2 bases and J 2 bases; nucleotides not matched to a gene: 6. The CDR3 consists of 15 residues. Germline V gene sequence: CDR1 MNHEY, CDR2 SMNVEV (reference sequence). The CDR3 sequence: CASSLASGGAYEQYF. For the CDR3, the DNA is TGTGCCAGCAGTTTAGCTAGCGGAGGCGCCTACGAGCAGTACTTC.

Turning to this clonotype: A much larger clone sits a single nucleotide away, making a read error possible. This rearrangement joins TRBV24-1 to TRBJ2-1; D tentatively reads TRBD1 or TRBD2 (6 bases each). This CDR3 region has 14 residues. Germline CDR1 reads KGHDR; CDR2 reads SFDVKD. The CDR3 nucleotides are TGTGACACCAGGGGCCCGGGACTCAACAATGAGCAGTTCTTC. Protein product: CDTRGPGLNNEQFF.